The present T cell receptor beta chain was sequenced within a study of T cell responses to AZD1222 COVID-19 vaccine. Trimming removed 3 bases from V and 4 bases from J; junction bases left unmatched: 8. The V gene's germline CDR1 is GTSNPN and CDR2 SVGIG (reference sequence). The CDR3 totals 14 residues. Assay used: immunoSEQ multiplex PCR; TCRdb lists only in-frame clones, some missing. The sample shows roughly 100,000 clones, around 83% of them seen only once. The V call is TRBV30, the J call TRBJ1-2; the match to TRBD1 covers 7 bases. The sequenced sample was peripheral blood, obtained on day 0 of AZD1222 vaccination. The sequence derives from an adult in good health. The CDR3 here is CAWRKRQGSYGYTF. In DNA, the CDR3 is TGTGCCTGGAGGAAACGACAGGGCTCCTATGGCTACACCTTC. The full variable domain, completed using reference TRBV30 and TRBJ1-2, is SQTIHQWPATLVQPVGSPLSLECTVEGTSNPNLYWYRQAAGRGLQLLFYSVGIGQISSEVPQNLSASRPQDRQFILSSKKLLLSDSGFYLCAWRKRQGSYGYTFGSGTRLTVV.